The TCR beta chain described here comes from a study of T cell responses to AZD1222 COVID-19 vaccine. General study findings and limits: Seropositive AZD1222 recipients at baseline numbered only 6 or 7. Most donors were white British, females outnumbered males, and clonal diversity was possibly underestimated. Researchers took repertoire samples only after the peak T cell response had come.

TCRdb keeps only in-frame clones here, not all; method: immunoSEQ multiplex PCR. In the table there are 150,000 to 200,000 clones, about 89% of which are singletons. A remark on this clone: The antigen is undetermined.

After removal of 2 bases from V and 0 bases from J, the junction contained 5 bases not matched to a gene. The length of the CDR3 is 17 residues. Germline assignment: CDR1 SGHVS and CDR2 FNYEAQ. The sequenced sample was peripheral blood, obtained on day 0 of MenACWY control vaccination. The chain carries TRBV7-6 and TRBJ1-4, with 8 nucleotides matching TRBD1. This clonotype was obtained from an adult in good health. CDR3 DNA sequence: TGTGCCAGCAGCTTACGGACAGGGATTGCAACTAATGAAAAACTGTTTTTT. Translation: CASSLRTGIATNEKLFF.